The 23 T cell receptor beta chains given below trace back to one sample, sequenced in a study of metastatic and nonmetastatic thyroid tumors. TCRdb ran MiXCR on the PCR reads. This table holds approximately 10,000 clones, roughly 35% found once. No treatment of any kind had been given to any patient before thyroid surgery. Sequencing used tumor tissue. These receptors all come from a female donor with papillary thyroid cancer or a benign thyroid nodule (not recorded which). Some clones in this sample may be carry-over from other donors' samples.

This clone has just a few counts. This rearrangement joins TRBV6-5 to TRBJ1-5; D is undetermined. Germline values: CDR1 MNHEY, CDR2 SVGAGI. CDR3 size: 14 residues. V shed 0 bases and J shed 1 base, with 4 bases lying between them. The CDR3, as DNA: TGTGCCAGCAGTTACTCTGGGAGCAATCAGCCCCAGCATTTT. Translated, it gives CASSYSGSNQPQHF.

This CDR3 is CASSSDPSYEQYF. CDR3 in DNA: TGCGCCAGCAGCTCCGACCCCTCCTACGAGCAGTACTTC. This chain uses TRBV5-1 with TRBJ2-7; no clear D gene. The germline gives CDR1 SGHRS, CDR2 YFSETQ. Trimming left V 3 bases short and J 0 bases short, with 7 bases between. The CDR3 sequence is 13 residues long.

As to this clone: The sample has other DNA sequences that encode this CDR3 too. The DNA of the CDR3 is TGTGCCAGCAGTTTAGGTGGTAATGAGCAGTTCTTC. Its translation: CASSLGGNEQFF. This chain joins TRBV28 and TRBJ2-1; no clear D gene. Germline lookup yields CDR1 MDHEN and CDR2 SYDVKM. The length of the CDR3 is 12 residues. Trimming pared 2 bases from V and 7 bases from J, leaving 6 bases between.

This clone was counted a few times. The gene calls are TRBV27 and TRBJ2-7, with 7 positions matching TRBD2. With 8 bases clipped from V and 3 bases from J, the junction kept 16 bases outside the gene matches. Germline V gene data show CDR1 as MNHEY and CDR2 as SMNVEV (reference sequence). This CDR3 region has 16 residues. The CDR3 region is CASAPYRGSYFYEQYF. The DNA of the CDR3 is TGTGCCAGCGCCCCTTACCGCGGGAGTTACTTCTACGAGCAGTACTTC.

This clone occurred a few times. The chain uses TRBV24-1 and TRBJ2-1; TRBD2 matches 7 bases. The CDR3 has 14 residues. The V gene's germline CDR1 is KGHDR and CDR2 SFDVKD. The V and J ends lost 3 bases and 4 bases, in that order; junction bases with no gene match: 2. The CDR3 DNA sequence: TGTGCCACCAGTGATACGCGGGGGTACAATGAGCAGTTCTTC. Its translation is CATSDTRGYNEQFF.

The sample holds a few counts of this clone. This chain connects TRBV27 to TRBJ2-7; the D is unclear. V dropped 6 bases and J dropped 0 bases, with 6 bases sitting between them. CDR1 and CDR2 (germline): MNHEY, SMNVEV (reference sequence). The CDR3 contains 12 residues. CDR3 DNA: TGTGCCAGCAGCCCCCACTCCTACGAGCAGTACTTC. Residues: CASSPHSYEQYF.

Written as DNA, the CDR3 is TGTGCCAGTGCCTCGGGGGGGGCGAGAGCCTACGAGCAGTACTTC. It translates to CASASGGARAYEQYF. This rearrangement joins TRBV19 to TRBJ2-7, with 8 bases fitting TRBD2. The V gene end was trimmed by 8 bases and the J gene end by 2 bases; junction bases not matched to a gene: 11. Germline V gives CDR1 LNHDA, CDR2 SQIVND (reference sequence). This CDR3 region has 15 residues.

This clone is labeled large (0.1 to 1%). The V gene is TRBV2, the J gene TRBJ1-2; D perhaps matches TRBD1 (6 bases). Germline assignment: CDR1 SNHLY and CDR2 FYNNEI. This CDR3 is 13 amino acids long. V lost 1 base and J lost 8, with 11 bases in between. CDR3 sequence: CASSEGGRTGYTF. CDR3 DNA sequence: TGTGCCAGCAGTGAAGGGGGGCGTACGGGCTACACCTTC.

This clone turned up a few times. V is TRBV24-1 and J is TRBJ2-3; D is perhaps TRBD2 (6 bases). V shed 6 bases and J shed 6 bases, with 21 bases lying between them. This CDR3 region has 16 residues. Germline loops: CDR1 KGHDR, CDR2 SFDVKD. In nucleotides, the CDR3 is TGTGCCACCAGTCGGAGGGAGTTTGGACCGTCCGATACGCAGTATTTT. This translates into CATSRREFGPSDTQYF.

By sample share, this clone is medium-sized. The V and J genes are TRBV5-1 and TRBJ1-2, with D unresolved. CDR3 length equals 14 residues. Germline CDR1 reads SGHRS; CDR2 reads YFSETQ. V dropped 1 base and J dropped 2 bases, with 9 bases sitting between them. CDR3 sequence reads: CASSLRESNYGYTF. As DNA, the CDR3 is TGCGCCAGCAGCTTGCGAGAATCGAACTATGGCTACACCTTC.

The rearrangement uses TRBV11-2 and TRBJ1-3; TRBD1 matches 7 bases. In germline, CDR1 is SGHAT, CDR2 FQNNGV. After removal of 10 bases from V and 3 bases from J, the junction contained 9 bases not matched to a gene. The CDR3 is 14 residues long. The CDR3: CAIAGRGHGNTIYF. The CDR3 region has the DNA TGTGCCATTGCAGGGAGGGGGCATGGAAACACCATATATTTT.

This clone was observed a handful of times. This CDR3 is CASTSGQSYGYTF. The CDR3 nucleotides read TGTGCCAGCACCTCGGGACAGTCCTATGGCTACACCTTC. The rearrangement links TRBV28 to TRBJ1-2, with 7 bases aligning to TRBD1. The CDR3 extends over 13 amino acids. The ends lost 7 bases at V and 4 bases at J; junction bases unmatched: 6. CDR1 is MDHEN, CDR2 SYDVKM, per germline.

J is TRBJ1-4 and V is TRBV10-3; the match to TRBD1 covers 9 bases. The CDR3 is 14 residues long. J was trimmed by 5 bases and V by 5 bases; bases with no gene match: 3. Per germline, CDR1 ENHRY and CDR2 SYGVKD. CDR3 residues: CAISSDRGNEKLFF. DNA of the CDR3: TGTGCCATCAGTTCGGACAGGGGAAATGAAAAACTGTTTTTT.

This clone was observed a few times. The chain employs TRBV27 and TRBJ2-1; 10 bases fit TRBD2. J gave up 4 bases and V 6 bases, and 9 bases lay outside the gene matches. This CDR3 is 16 amino acids long. Per germline, CDR1 MNHEY and CDR2 SMNVEV (reference sequence). The DNA for the CDR3 is TGTGCCAGCAGAACGAAGATAGCGGGAGGTTACAATGAGCAGTTCTTC. Translating it yields CASRTKIAGGYNEQFF.

In its sample, this clone was seen many times. The CDR3 sequence: CASSSPGQGNQPQHF. The CDR3 nucleotides are TGTGCCAGCAGTTCCCCGGGACAGGGCAATCAGCCCCAGCATTTT. V gene TRBV6-2 or TRBV6-3 combines with J gene TRBJ1-5, with 8 bases identical to TRBD1. The CDR3 totals 15 residues. In germline, CDR1 is MNHEY, CDR2 SVGEGT. The V gene end was trimmed by 4 bases and the J gene end by 2 bases; junction bases not matched to a gene: 4.

V gene TRBV11-1 combines with J gene TRBJ2-7; a possible D gene is TRBD1 (6 bases). Germline V gives CDR1 SGHAT, CDR2 FQDESV (reference sequence). Trimming cost V 3 bases and J 3 bases, with 12 bases left between them. The CDR3 has 14 residues. The CDR3, as DNA: TGTGCCAGCAGCTTTTCAGGGGTTGGCTACGAGCAGTACTTC. Residues: CASSFSGVGYEQYF.

This clone was detected a few times. J is TRBJ1-1 and V is TRBV10-3, with D possibly TRBD1 on 5 matching bases. The germline V gene encodes CDR1 ENHRY and CDR2 SYGVKD. V lost 7 bases to trimming and J lost 5 bases, with 17 bases between them. This CDR3 is built from 14 residues. The DNA for the CDR3 is TGTGCCATCAAAGGGACGGGCCCGGGGACTGAAGCTTTCTTT. It translates to CAIKGTGPGTEAFF.

The rearrangement links TRBV6-1 to TRBJ1-2, with D unresolved. With 7 bases removed from V and 9 bases from J, the gap between germline ends came to 18 bases. This CDR3 comprises 13 residues. Germline lookup yields CDR1 MNHNS and CDR2 SASEGT. In nucleotides, the CDR3 is TGTGCCAGCACTAGGGCGTGGGCTAATAGCTACACCTTC. Amino acids: CASTRAWANSYTF.

The chain uses TRBV6-1 and TRBJ1-2; D gene unclear. The CDR3 is 11 residues long. Germline V gene lookup returns CDR1 MNHNS and CDR2 SASEGT. V lost 0 bases, J lost 7 bases, and 3 bases lay in between. The CDR3 DNA follows: TGTGCCAGCAGTGAAGCAGGTGGCTACACCTTC. Translating gives CASSEAGGYTF.

In its sample, this clone was seen once. The chain's CDR3 is CASSLAGGTGVYEQYF. The CDR3 DNA sequence: TGTGCCAGCAGCTTAGCGGGGGGGACAGGGGTCTACGAGCAGTACTTC. This rearrangement joins TRBV7-8 to TRBJ2-7, with TRBD1 matching over 10 bases. CDR3 length equals 16 residues. The ends lost 0 bases at V and 3 bases at J; junction bases unmatched: 5. Germline V gene data show CDR1 as SGHVS and CDR2 as FQNEAQ.

The chain is built from TRBV20-1 and TRBJ2-7; 10 bases fit TRBD2. V was clipped by 3 bases and J by 3 bases; unmatched bases: 8. CDR1 and CDR2 (germline): DFQATT, SNEGSKA (reference sequence). The CDR3 is 15 amino acids. DNA of the CDR3: TGCAGTGCTAGTGAAACTAGCGGGGTCTTCTACGAGCAGTACTTC. Translation gives CSASETSGVFYEQYF.

This chain uses TRBV27 with TRBJ2-7; TRBD1 aligns across 9 bases. In germline, CDR1 is MNHEY, CDR2 SMNVEV (reference sequence). The J segment lost 2 bases and the V segment lost 2 bases, leaving 4 bases of the junction unmatched. The length of the CDR3 is 15 residues. This chain's CDR3 is CASSLTGQGAYEQYF. CDR3 bases: TGTGCCAGCAGTTTAACGGGACAGGGCGCCTACGAGCAGTACTTC.

The chain employs TRBV30 and TRBJ2-7; TRBD1 is a possible D gene (6 bases). With 8 bases removed from V and 3 bases from J, the gap between germline ends came to 14 bases. CDR1 and CDR2 from the germline V gene are GTSNPN and SVGIG (reference sequence). This CDR3 contains 12 residues. CDR3 DNA: TGTGCCGGATCGGACAGATTCTACGAGCAGTACTTC. This sequence encodes CAGSDRFYEQYF. Full variable domain (outside the CDR3, taken from reference TRBV30 and TRBJ2-7): SQTIHQWPATLVQPVGSPLSLECTVEGTSNPNLYWYRQAAGRGLQLLFYSVGIGQISSEVPQNLSASRPQDRQFILSSKKLLLSDSGFYLCAGSDRFYEQYFGPGTRLTVT.